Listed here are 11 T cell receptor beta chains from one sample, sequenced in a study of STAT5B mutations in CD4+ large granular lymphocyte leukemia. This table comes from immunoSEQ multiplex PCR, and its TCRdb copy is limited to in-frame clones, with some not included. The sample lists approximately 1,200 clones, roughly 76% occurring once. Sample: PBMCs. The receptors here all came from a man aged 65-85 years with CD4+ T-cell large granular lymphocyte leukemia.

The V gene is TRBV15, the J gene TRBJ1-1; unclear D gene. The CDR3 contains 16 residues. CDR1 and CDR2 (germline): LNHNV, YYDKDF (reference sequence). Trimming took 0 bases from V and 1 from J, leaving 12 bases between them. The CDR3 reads CATSRDPFVSNTEAFF. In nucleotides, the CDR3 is TGTGCCACCAGCAGAGATCCCTTTGTTTCGAACACTGAAGCTTTCTTT.

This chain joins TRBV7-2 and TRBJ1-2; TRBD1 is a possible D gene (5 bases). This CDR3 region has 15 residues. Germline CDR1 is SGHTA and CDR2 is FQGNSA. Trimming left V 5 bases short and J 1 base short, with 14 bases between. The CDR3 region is CASSLFQGVNYGYTF. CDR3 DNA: TGTGCCAGCAGCCTGTTCCAAGGGGTTAACTATGGCTACACCTTC.

The CDR3 loop is CASSQTSGTVNEQFF. The CDR3 coding sequence is TGTGCCAGCAGCCAAACCTCCGGGACTGTCAATGAGCAGTTCTTC. This chain joins TRBV7-8 and TRBJ2-1; the D gene is possibly TRBD2 (6 bases). There are 15 residues in the CDR3. Germline CDR1 SGHVS, CDR2 FQNEAQ. V was pared by 5 bases and J by 6 bases, with 17 bases between.

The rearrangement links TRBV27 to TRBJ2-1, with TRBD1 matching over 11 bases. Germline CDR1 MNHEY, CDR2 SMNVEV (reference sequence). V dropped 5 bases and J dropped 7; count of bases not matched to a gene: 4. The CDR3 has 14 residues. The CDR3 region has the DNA TGTGCCAGCAGTCCGGGACAGGGGGGTAATGAGCAGTTCTTC. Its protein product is CASSPGQGGNEQFF.

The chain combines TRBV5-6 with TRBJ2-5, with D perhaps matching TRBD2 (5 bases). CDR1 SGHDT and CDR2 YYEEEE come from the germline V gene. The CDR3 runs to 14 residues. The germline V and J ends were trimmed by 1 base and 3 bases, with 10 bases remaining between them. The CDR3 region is CASSLYISEETQYF. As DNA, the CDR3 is TGTGCCAGCAGCTTGTACATTAGCGAAGAGACCCAGTACTTC. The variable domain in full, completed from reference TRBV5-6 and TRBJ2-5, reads DAGVTQSPTHLIKTRGQQVTLRCSPKSGHDTVSWYQQALGQGPQFIFQYYEEEERQRGNFPDRFSGHQFPNYSSELNVNALLLGDSALYLCASSLYISEETQYFGPGTRLLVL.

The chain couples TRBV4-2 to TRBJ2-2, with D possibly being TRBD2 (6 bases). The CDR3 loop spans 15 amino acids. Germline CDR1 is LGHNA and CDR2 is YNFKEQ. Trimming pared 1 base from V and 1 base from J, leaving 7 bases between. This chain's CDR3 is CASSQVGRNTGELFF. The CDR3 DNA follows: TGTGCCAGCAGCCAAGTCGGGAGGAACACCGGGGAGCTGTTTTTT.

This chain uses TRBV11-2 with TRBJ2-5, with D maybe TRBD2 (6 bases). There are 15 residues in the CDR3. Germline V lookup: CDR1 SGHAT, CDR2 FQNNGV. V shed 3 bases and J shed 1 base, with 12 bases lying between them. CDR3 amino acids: CASSLLRGSQETQYF. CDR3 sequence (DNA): TGTGCCAGCAGCTTGCTACGGGGGAGCCAAGAGACCCAGTACTTC.

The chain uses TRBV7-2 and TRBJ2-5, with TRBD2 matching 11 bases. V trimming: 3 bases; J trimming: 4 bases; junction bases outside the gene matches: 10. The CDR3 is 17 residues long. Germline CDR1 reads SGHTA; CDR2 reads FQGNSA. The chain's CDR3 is CASSLIGTSGHLETQYF. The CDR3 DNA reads TGTGCCAGCAGCTTGATAGGGACTAGCGGACACTTAGAGACCCAGTACTTC. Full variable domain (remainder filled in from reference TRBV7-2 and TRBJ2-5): GAGVSQSPSNKVTEKGKDVELRCDPISGHTALYWYRQSLGQGLEFLIYFQGNSAPDKSGLPSDRFSAERTGGSVSTLTIQRTQQEDSAVYLCASSLIGTSGHLETQYFGPGTRLLVL.

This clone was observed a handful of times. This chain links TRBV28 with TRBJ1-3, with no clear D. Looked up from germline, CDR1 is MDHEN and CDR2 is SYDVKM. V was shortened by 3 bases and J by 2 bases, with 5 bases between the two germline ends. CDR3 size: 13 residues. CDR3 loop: CASSFPAGNTIYF. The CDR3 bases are TGTGCCAGCAGTTTCCCCGCTGGAAACACCATATATTTT.

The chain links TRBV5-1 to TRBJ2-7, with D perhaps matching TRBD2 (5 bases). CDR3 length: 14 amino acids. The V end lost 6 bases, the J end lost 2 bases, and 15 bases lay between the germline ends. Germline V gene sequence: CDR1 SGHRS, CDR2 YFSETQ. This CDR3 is CASKGADGPYEQYF. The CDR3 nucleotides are TGCGCCAGCAAAGGAGCGGACGGGCCCTACGAGCAGTACTTC. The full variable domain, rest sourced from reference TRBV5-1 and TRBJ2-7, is KAGVTQTPRYLIKTRGQQVTLSCSPISGHRSVSWYQQTPGQGLQFLFEYFSETQRNKGNFPGRFSGRQFSNSRSEMNVSTLELGDSALYLCASKGADGPYEQYFGPGTRLTVT.

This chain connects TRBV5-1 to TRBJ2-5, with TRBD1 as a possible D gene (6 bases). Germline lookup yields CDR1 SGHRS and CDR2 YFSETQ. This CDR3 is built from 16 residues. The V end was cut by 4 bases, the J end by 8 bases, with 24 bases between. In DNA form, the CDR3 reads TGCGCCAGCAGCCGCCTCACTACAGGGTCTGAAGTTACCCAGTACTTC. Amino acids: CASSRLTTGSEVTQYF.